Below are 2 T cell receptor beta chains sequenced from a single sample in a study of CD8+CD57+ T cells in acquired aplastic anemia (dated by TCRdb to 2016 to 2018). Sequenced using an Illumina HiSeq 2000. Profiling of TCR beta VDJ combinations and CDR3 sequences used genomic DNA as the template. The raw public reads went through TCRdb reprocessing: fastp at Q25, MiXCR clone calling, in-frame beta chains kept. Here each entry gathers all rows of one CDR3 protein and keeps the most common genes and DNA. Across this sample there are some 200,000 distinct CDR3 sequences, with approximately 48% seen only once. The top ten clones comprise around 9.7% of the sample. Expansion of CD8+CD57+ cells had been shown by flow cytometry in the patients chosen for sequencing. Sequencing input: sorted CD4+, CD8+, or CD8+CD57+ T cells (not recorded which) from PBMCs. Every receptor here comes from a human donor with aplastic anemia.

In this sample, this clonotype turned up many times. This could be a read error, since a much larger clone is one nucleotide away. Here the CDR3 DNA reads TGTGCCAACAGCTTGGTCGTGGCGGGACAGGAGACCCAGTACTTC. It specifies CANSLVVAGQETQYF. The chain couples TRBV5-4 to TRBJ2-5; D may be TRBD1 (7 bases). Germline loops: CDR1 SGHNT, CDR2 YYREEE (reference sequence). CDR3 length: 15 amino acids.

This clonotype showed up many times. The rearrangement uses TRBV5-4 and TRBJ1-1, with D tentatively TRBD1 (5 bases). Germline values: CDR1 SGHNT, CDR2 YYREEE (reference sequence). Trimming stripped 8 bases from V and 1 base from J, with 12 bases between. The CDR3 extends over 13 amino acids. The CDR3 reads CARGVGGNTEAFF. For the CDR3, the DNA is TGTGCCAGGGGGGTTGGGGGGAACACTGAAGCTTTCTTT.